This TCR beta chain derives from a study of technical replicates of blood from several donors. Only one count was recorded for this clone. Sequenced by immunoSEQ multiplex PCR; TCRdb stores in-frame clones only, minus some. The sample includes around 80,000 clones, roughly 98% seen only once; the top ten take about 0.15%. Germline lookup yields CDR1 MNHNY and CDR2 SVGAGI (reference sequence). The CDR3 extends over 14 amino acids. Unmatched junction bases numbered 4, after V lost 8 bases and J lost 0 bases. The receptor was isolated from a human donor in good health. The sample was T cells isolated from PBMCs. The rearrangement joins TRBV6-6 to TRBJ2-7; 10 nucleotides match TRBD2. CDR3 sequence reads: CASGPSGSSYEQYF. CDR3 in DNA: TGTGCCAGCGGACCTAGCGGGAGCTCCTACGAGCAGTACTTC.